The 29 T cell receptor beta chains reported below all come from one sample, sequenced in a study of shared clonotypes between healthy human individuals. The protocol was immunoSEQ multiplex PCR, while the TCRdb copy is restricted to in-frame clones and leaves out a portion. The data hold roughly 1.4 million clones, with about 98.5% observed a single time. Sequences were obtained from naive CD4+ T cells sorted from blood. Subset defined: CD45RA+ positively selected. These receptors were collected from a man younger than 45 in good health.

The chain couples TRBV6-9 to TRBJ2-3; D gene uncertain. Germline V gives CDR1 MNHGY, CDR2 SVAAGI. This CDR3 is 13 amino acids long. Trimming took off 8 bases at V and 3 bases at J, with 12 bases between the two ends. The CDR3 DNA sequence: TGTGCCAGCTCGACGAGACTGACAGATACGCAGTATTTT. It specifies CASSTRLTDTQYF.

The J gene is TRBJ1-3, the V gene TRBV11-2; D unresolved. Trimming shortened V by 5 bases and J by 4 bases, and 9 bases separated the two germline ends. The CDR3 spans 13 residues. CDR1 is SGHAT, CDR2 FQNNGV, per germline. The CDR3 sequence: CASSQTGGNTIYF. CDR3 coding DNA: TGTGCCAGCAGCCAAACCGGGGGAAACACCATATATTTT.

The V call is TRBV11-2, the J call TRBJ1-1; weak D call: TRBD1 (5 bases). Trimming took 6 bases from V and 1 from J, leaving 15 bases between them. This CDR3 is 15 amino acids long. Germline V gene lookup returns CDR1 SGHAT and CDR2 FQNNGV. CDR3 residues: CASRPGGGANTEAFF. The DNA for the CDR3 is TGTGCCAGCAGGCCTGGTGGGGGTGCGAACACTGAAGCTTTCTTT.

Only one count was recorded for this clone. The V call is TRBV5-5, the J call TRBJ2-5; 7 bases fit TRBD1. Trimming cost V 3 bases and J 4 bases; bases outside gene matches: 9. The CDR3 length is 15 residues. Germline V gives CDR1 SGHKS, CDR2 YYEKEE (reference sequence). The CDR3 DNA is TGTGCCAGCAGCTCAATACAGGGGTTGAGAGAGACCCAGTACTTC. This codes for CASSSIQGLRETQYF.

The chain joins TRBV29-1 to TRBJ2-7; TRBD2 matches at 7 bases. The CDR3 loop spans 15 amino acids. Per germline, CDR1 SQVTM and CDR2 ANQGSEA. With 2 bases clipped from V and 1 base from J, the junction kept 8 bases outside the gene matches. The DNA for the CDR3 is TGCAGCGTTGAATCCCGACTAGCCACTTCCTACGAGCAGTACTTC. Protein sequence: CSVESRLATSYEQYF.

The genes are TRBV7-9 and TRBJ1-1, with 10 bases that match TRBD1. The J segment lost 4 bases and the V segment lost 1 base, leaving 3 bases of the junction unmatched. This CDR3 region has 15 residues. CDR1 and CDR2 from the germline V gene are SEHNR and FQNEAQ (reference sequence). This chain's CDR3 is CASSLGQGAGTEAFF. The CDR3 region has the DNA TGTGCCAGCAGCTTAGGACAGGGGGCTGGCACTGAAGCTTTCTTT.

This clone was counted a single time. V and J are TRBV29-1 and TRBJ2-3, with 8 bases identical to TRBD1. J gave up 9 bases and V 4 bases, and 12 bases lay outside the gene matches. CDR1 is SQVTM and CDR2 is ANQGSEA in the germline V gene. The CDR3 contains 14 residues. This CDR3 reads CSVGGTGLQITQYF. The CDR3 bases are TGCAGCGTTGGGGGGACAGGATTACAGATAACGCAGTATTTT.

The CDR3 DNA follows: TGTGCCAGCTCAATCGAGGCGGGAGGGAGCAAAGAGACCCAGTACTTC. This codes for CASSIEAGGSKETQYF. The chain has TRBV18 and TRBJ2-5; 9 bases are shared with TRBD2. The V gene's germline CDR1 is KGHSH and CDR2 LQKENI. The CDR3 length is 16 residues. J was trimmed by 3 bases and V by 5 bases; bases with no gene match: 10.

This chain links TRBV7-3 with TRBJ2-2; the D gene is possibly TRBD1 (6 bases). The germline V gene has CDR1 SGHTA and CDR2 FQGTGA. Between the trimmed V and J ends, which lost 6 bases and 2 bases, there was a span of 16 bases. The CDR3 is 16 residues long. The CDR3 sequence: CASRLNPGDNTGELFF. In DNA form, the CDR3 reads TGTGCCAGCAGACTAAATCCAGGGGATAACACCGGGGAGCTGTTTTTT.

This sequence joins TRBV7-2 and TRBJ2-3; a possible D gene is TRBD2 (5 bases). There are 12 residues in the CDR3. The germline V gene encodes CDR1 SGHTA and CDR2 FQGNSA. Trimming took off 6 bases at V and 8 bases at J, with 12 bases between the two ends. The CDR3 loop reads CASSYGGATQYF. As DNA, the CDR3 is TGTGCCAGCAGTTACGGAGGTGCTACGCAGTATTTT.

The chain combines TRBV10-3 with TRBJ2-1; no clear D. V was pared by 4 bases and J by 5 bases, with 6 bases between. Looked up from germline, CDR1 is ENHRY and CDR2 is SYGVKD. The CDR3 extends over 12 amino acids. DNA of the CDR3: TGTGCCATCAGTGTTTCGAACAATGAGCAGTTCTTC. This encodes CAISVSNNEQFF.

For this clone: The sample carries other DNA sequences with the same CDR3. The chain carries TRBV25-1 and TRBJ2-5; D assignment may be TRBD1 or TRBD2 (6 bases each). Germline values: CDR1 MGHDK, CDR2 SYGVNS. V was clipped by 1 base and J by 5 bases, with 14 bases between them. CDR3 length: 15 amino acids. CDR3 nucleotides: TGTGCCAGCAGTGAATTAGGGGGGCTCGGGGAGACCCAGTACTTC. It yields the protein CASSELGGLGETQYF.

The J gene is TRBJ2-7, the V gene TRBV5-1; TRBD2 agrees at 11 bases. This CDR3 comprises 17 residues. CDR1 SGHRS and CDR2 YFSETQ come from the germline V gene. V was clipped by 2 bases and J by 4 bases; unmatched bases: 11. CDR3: CASSFSSGASGRYEQYF. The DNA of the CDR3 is TGCGCCAGCAGCTTCAGTTCGGGGGCTAGCGGGAGGTACGAGCAGTACTTC.

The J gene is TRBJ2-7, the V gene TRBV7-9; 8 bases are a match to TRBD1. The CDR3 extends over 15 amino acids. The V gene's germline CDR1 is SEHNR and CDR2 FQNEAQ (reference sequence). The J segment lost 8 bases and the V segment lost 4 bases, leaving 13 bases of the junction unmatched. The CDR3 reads CASSYWTGNQAKQYF. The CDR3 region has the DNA TGTGCCAGCAGCTACTGGACAGGGAATCAGGCGAAGCAGTACTTC.

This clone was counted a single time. CDR3 nucleotide sequence: TGTGCCAGCAGCTCAACGACTAGCGGGAGGGCCTTGTACGAGCAGTACTTC. Its protein is CASSSTTSGRALYEQYF. The rearrangement uses TRBV7-9 and TRBJ2-7, with 14 bases identical to TRBD2. The CDR3 length is 17 residues. J gave up 4 bases and V 4 bases, and 9 bases lay outside the gene matches. In germline, CDR1 is SEHNR, CDR2 FQNEAQ (reference sequence).

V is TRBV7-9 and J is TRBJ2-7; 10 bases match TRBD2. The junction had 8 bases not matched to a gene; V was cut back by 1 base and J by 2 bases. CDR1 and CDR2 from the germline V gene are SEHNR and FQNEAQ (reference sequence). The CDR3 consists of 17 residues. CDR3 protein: CASSLGELAGYTYEQYF. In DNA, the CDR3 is TGTGCCAGCAGCTTAGGAGAACTAGCGGGATACACCTACGAGCAGTACTTC.

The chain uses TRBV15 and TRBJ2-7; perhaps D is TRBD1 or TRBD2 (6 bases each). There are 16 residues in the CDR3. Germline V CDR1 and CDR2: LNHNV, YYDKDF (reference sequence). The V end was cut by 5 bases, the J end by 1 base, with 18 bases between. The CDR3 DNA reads TGTGCCACCAGCCCCCTGAGGGGGGAAGGATCCTACGAGCAGTACTTC. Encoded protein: CATSPLRGEGSYEQYF.

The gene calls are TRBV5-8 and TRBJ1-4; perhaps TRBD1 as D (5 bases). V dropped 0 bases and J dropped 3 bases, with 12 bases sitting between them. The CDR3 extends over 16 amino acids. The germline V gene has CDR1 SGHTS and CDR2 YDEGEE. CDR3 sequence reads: CASSLAGRVPNEKLFF. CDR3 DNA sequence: TGTGCCAGCAGCTTGGCCGGCAGGGTGCCTAATGAAAAACTGTTTTTT. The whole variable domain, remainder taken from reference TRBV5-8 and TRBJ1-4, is EAGVTQSPTHLIKTRGQQATLRCSPISGHTSVYWYQQALGLGLQFLLWYDEGEERNRGNFPPRFSGRQFPNYSSELNVNALELEDSALYLCASSLAGRVPNEKLFFGSGTQLSVL.

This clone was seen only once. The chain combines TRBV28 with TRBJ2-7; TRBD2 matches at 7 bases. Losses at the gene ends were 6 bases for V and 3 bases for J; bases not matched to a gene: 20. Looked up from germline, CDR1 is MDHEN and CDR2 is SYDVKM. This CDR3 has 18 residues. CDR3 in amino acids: CASSYIIGGRETNYEQYF. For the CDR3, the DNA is TGTGCCAGCAGCTACATCATAGGAGGGAGGGAAACCAACTACGAGCAGTACTTC.

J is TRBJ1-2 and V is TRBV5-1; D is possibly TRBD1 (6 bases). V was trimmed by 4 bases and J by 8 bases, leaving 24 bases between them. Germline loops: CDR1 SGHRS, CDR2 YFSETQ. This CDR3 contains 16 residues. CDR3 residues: CASSPRGWGEGWGYTF. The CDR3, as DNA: TGCGCCAGCAGCCCCAGGGGATGGGGAGAGGGCTGGGGCTACACCTTC.

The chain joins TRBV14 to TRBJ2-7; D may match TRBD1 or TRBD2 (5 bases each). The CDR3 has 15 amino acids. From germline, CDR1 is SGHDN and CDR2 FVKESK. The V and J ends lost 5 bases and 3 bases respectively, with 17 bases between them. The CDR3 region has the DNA TGTGCCAGCAGCGGGGACCCGCCCGAACTCTACGAGCAGTACTTC. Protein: CASSGDPPELYEQYF.

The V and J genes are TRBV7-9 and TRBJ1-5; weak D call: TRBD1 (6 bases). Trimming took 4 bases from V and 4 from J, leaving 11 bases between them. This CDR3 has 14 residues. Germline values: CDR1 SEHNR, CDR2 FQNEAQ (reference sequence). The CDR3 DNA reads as TGTGCCAGCAGCTCTCGGGACAAAAATCAGCCCCAGCATTTT. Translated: CASSSRDKNQPQHF.

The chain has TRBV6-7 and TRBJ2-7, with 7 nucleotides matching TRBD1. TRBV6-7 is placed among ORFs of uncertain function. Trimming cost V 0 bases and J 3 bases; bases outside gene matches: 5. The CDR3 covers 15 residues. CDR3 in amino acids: CASSYSGDRVYEQYF. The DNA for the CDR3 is TGTGCCAGCAGTTACTCGGGTGACAGGGTCTACGAGCAGTACTTC.

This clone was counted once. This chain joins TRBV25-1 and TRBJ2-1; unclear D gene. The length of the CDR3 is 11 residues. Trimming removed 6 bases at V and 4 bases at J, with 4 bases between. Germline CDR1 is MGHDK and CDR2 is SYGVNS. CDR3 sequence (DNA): TGTGCCAGCAGCCGATACAATGAGCAGTTCTTC. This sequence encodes CASSRYNEQFF.

The CDR3 region is CASSPPAAPETQYF. DNA for the CDR3: TGTGCCAGCAGCCCTCCAGCGGCACCAGAGACCCAGTACTTC. The genes are TRBV5-4 and TRBJ2-5, with a possible D match to TRBD2 (5 bases). Deletions cut 4 bases from V and 4 bases from J, with 14 bases between. The CDR3 contains 14 residues. Germline-derived CDR1 and CDR2 are SGHNT and YYREEE (reference sequence).

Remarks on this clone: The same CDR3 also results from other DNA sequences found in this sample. The CDR3 protein is CASSLREGTYNEQFF. The CDR3 DNA reads as TGTGCCAGCAGTTTAAGGGAGGGTACCTACAATGAGCAGTTCTTC. The chain uses TRBV27 and TRBJ2-1; 7 bases are shared with TRBD2. Unmatched junction bases numbered 3, after V lost 2 bases and J lost 2 bases. CDR1 is MNHEY and CDR2 is SMNVEV in the germline V gene (reference sequence). The CDR3 runs 15 residues.

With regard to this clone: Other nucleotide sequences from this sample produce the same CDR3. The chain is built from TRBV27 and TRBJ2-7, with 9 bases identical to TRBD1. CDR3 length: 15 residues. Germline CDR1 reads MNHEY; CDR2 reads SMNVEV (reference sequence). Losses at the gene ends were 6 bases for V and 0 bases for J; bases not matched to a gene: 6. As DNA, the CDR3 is TGTGCCAGCAGCTTCCTGGGACAGGGCTCCTACGAGCAGTACTTC. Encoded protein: CASSFLGQGSYEQYF.

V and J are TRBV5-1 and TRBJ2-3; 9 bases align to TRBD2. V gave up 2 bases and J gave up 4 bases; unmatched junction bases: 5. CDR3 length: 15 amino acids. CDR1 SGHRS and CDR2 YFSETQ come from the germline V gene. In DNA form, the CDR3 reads TGCGCCAGCAGCTTTAGCGGGAGAGTCGCAGATACGCAGTATTTT. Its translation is CASSFSGRVADTQYF.

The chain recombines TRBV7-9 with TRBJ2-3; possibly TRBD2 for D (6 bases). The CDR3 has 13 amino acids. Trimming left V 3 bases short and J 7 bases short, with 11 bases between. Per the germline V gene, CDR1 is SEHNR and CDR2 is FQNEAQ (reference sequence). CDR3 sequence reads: CASSLNGGNTQYF. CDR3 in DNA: TGTGCCAGCAGCTTGAACGGGGGTAATACGCAGTATTTT.